These 13 T cell receptor beta chains share one sample of origin, sequenced in a study of blood T cell repertoires in COVID-19. Using immunoSEQ multiplex PCR, the repertoire was profiled, and TCRdb retains in-frame clones only, with some absent. The table has 170,000 or so clones, approximately 89% seen once; the top ten hold approximately 6.2%. The sequenced material came from PBMCs or T cells enriched from blood (not recorded which). All receptors come from a man aged 35 to 55 who had recovered from COVID-19.

V and J are TRBV5-4 and TRBJ1-2; maybe TRBD1 (5 bases). Germline values: CDR1 SGHNT, CDR2 YYREEE (reference sequence). This CDR3 comprises 14 residues. V gave up 4 bases and J gave up 6 bases, with 16 bases separating them. CDR3: CASSPTGTQHGYTF. The CDR3 DNA sequence: TGTGCCAGCAGCCCGACGGGGACTCAGCATGGCTACACCTTC. Looking up the rest from reference TRBV5-4 and TRBJ1-2 gives the full variable domain: ETGVTQSPTHLIKTRGQQVTLRCSSQSGHNTVSWYQQALGQGPQFIFQYYREEENGRGNFPPRFSGLQFPNYSSELNVNALELDDSALYLCASSPTGTQHGYTFGSGTRLTVV.

The gene calls are TRBV5-6 and TRBJ1-4; no clear D gene. V lost 3 bases and J 7 bases, leaving 16 bases between the germline ends. The CDR3 has 15 residues. Germline CDR1 is SGHDT and CDR2 is YYEEEE. The CDR3, as DNA: TGTGCCAGCAGCTCCCCTGGGGTTAGCGGTGAAAAACTGTTTTTT. It yields the protein CASSSPGVSGEKLFF.

This clone was seen just once. The rearrangement uses TRBV30 and TRBJ1-2; 9 positions match TRBD1. The junction had 16 bases not matched to a gene; V was cut back by 3 bases and J by 8 bases. The V gene's germline CDR1 is GTSNPN and CDR2 SVGIG (reference sequence). CDR3 length equals 16 residues. The CDR3: CAWRGTRGTGPLGYTF. CDR3 sequence (DNA): TGTGCCTGGAGGGGGACGCGCGGGACAGGGCCTTTGGGCTACACCTTC.

CDR3 residues: CASSLVPGQGKAKNIQYF. The CDR3 nucleotides read TGTGCCAGCAGCTTAGTACCGGGACAGGGGAAGGCCAAAAACATTCAGTACTTC. The rearrangement uses TRBV7-9 and TRBJ2-4; TRBD1 matches at 10 bases. CDR1 is SEHNR and CDR2 is FQNEAQ in the germline V gene (reference sequence). The CDR3 covers 18 residues. After removal of 1 base from V and 1 base from J, the junction contained 7 bases not matched to a gene.

CDR3 nucleotides: TGTGCCATCAGTGAGTCGAGAGGACAGAATGAAAAACTGTTTTTT. It codes for CAISESRGQNEKLFF. This chain uses TRBV10-3 with TRBJ1-4; weak D call: TRBD1 (6 bases). The CDR3 has 15 residues. Germline lookup yields CDR1 ENHRY and CDR2 SYGVKD. Between the trimmed V and J ends, which lost 0 bases and 5 bases, there was a span of 10 bases.

The chain uses TRBV27 and TRBJ2-6, with D possibly matching TRBD1 (5 bases). Looked up from germline, CDR1 is MNHEY and CDR2 is SMNVEV (reference sequence). V lost 4 bases to trimming and J lost 1 base, with 14 bases between them. The CDR3 covers 17 residues. The chain's CDR3 is CASSSDIRVSGANVLTF. The CDR3 region has the DNA TGTGCCAGCAGTTCCGACATCAGGGTTTCTGGGGCCAACGTCCTGACTTTC.

The chain is built from TRBV4-2 and TRBJ1-3, with D possibly matching TRBD1 (6 bases). The V end lost 4 bases, the J end lost 0 bases, and 10 bases lay between the germline ends. The CDR3 has 15 residues. CDR1 and CDR2 (germline): LGHNA, YNFKEQ. The CDR3 protein is CASSRLGGSGNTIYF. CDR3 bases: TGTGCCAGCAGCCGCCTAGGGGGCTCTGGAAACACCATATATTTT.

The genes are TRBV30 and TRBJ1-5; 7 bases align to TRBD1. In germline, CDR1 is GTSNPN, CDR2 SVGIG (reference sequence). V was clipped by 2 bases and J by 6 bases; unmatched bases: 4. CDR3 length: 13 residues. The CDR3 here is CAWSKGGSQPQHF. The CDR3 DNA reads as TGTGCCTGGAGTAAAGGGGGCAGTCAGCCCCAGCATTTT. The full variable domain, rest sourced from reference TRBV30 and TRBJ1-5, is SQTIHQWPATLVQPVGSPLSLECTVEGTSNPNLYWYRQAAGRGLQLLFYSVGIGQISSEVPQNLSASRPQDRQFILSSKKLLLSDSGFYLCAWSKGGSQPQHFGDGTRLSIL.

The chain joins TRBV2 to TRBJ2-7; 12 nucleotides agree with TRBD1. V gave up 3 bases and J gave up 10 bases; unmatched junction bases: 10. CDR1 and CDR2 (germline): SNHLY, FYNNEI. This CDR3 region has 15 residues. CDR3 DNA sequence: TGTGCCAGCAGTGAGGGCGGGGGGACAGGGGGCGCTCAGTACTTC. Translated, it gives CASSEGGGTGGAQYF.

This chain joins TRBV28 and TRBJ1-2; D ambiguous. V was cut by 6 bases and J by 10 bases, with 6 bases left in between. The CDR3 has 9 amino acids. Germline V gene lookup returns CDR1 MDHEN and CDR2 SYDVKM. The DNA for the CDR3 is TGTGCCAGCAGCCCCATCTACACCTTC. This gives the protein CASSPIYTF.

The chain couples TRBV9 to TRBJ2-2; D is possibly TRBD2 (5 bases). Germline V gene sequence: CDR1 SGDLS, CDR2 YYNGEE. V lost 0 bases to trimming and J lost 3 bases, with 12 bases between them. The CDR3 runs 16 residues. The CDR3 DNA reads as TGTGCCAGCAGCGTAGATCGAGCGGCCCACACCGGGGAGCTGTTTTTT. It translates to CASSVDRAAHTGELFF.

This clone was counted a single time. This rearrangement joins TRBV11-2 to TRBJ1-5; 10 positions agree with TRBD1. V was pared by 5 bases and J by 6 bases, with 7 bases of the junction left unmatched. This CDR3 region has 15 residues. In germline, CDR1 is SGHAT, CDR2 FQNNGV. The CDR3 DNA sequence: TGTGCCAGCAGCCCGACAGGGGGCGAGGGTCAGCCCCAGCATTTT. This translates into CASSPTGGEGQPQHF. Combining the CDR3 with reference TRBV11-2 and TRBJ1-5 gives the whole variable domain EAGVAQSPRYKIIEKRQSVAFWCNPISGHATLYWYQQILGQGPKLLIQFQNNGVVDDSQLPKDRFSAERLKGVDSTLKIQPAKLEDSAVYLCASSPTGGEGQPQHFGDGTRLSIL.

The V and J genes are TRBV7-9 and TRBJ1-1, with D hard to call. The CDR3 runs to 12 residues. Germline-derived CDR1 and CDR2 are SEHNR and FQNEAQ (reference sequence). The germline V and J ends were trimmed by 4 bases and 3 bases, with 6 bases remaining between them. The CDR3 bases are TGTGCCAGCAGCTACGGAGACACTGAAGCTTTCTTT. This gives the protein CASSYGDTEAFF.